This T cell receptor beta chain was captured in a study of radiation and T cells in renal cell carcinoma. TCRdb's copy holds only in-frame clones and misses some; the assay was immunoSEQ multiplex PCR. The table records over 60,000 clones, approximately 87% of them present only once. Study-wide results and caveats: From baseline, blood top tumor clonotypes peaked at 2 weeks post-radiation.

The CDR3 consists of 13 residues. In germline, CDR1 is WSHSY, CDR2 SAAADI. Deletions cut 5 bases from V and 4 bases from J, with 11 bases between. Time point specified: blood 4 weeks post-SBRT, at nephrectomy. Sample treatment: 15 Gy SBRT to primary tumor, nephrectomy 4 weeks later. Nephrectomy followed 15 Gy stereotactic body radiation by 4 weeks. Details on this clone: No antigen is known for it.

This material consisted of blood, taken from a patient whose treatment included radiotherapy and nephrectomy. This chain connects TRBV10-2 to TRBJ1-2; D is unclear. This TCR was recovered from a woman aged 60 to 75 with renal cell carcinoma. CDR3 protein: CASSPLGSYGYTF. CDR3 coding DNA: TGCGCCAGCAGTCCGTTGGGGTCCTATGGCTACACCTTC.